Sequencing of this T cell receptor beta chain was carried out in a study of T cells in Graves' hyperthyroidism and ophthalmopathy. Study results and caveats: In validation, the model predicted ophthalmopathy. These predictions came a median 6.5 months before onset.

There were TCR beta CDR3 regions amplified from RNA transcripts. HTBI primers were the set used in a first-round RT-PCR of the TCR CDR3. TCRdb processed the multiplex PCR reads anew with MiXCR; each CDR3 protein has one entry. Altogether about 380,000 distinct CDR3 sequences are present, 13% to 15% being singletons, with the ten largest covering 20%. Germline V lookup: CDR1 KGHDR, CDR2 SFDVKD. The V gene lost 3 bases and the J gene lost 8 bases, with 10 bases spanning the gap. The CDR3 has 13 residues. This clonotype has at least ten counts. Its antigen is undetermined. Individuals with ophthalmopathy presented a Clinical Activity Score of at least 3, a NOSPECS grade of at least 4 and a duration under 3 months. Patients having uncontrolled infection, another autoimmune disease, pregnancy or lactation were not included. Thyroid ultrasound and orbital computed tomography, with clinical symptoms and serum thyroxine and TRAb, informed diagnoses.

The chain joins TRBV24-1 to TRBJ2-1; D assignment may be TRBD1 or TRBD2 (6 bases each). The source is a woman between 25 and 40 years old with Graves' ophthalmopathy. The sequenced sample consisted of blood. The CDR3 coding sequence is TGTGCCACCAGTGATGGGGGGCTGGATGAGCAGTTCTTC. Translated: CATSDGGLDEQFF.